These 18 T cell receptor beta chains were all obtained from the same sample, sequenced in a study of CD8+ T cells in alopecia areata. The sequencing template was cDNA reverse transcribed from extracted RNA. Profiling relied on immunoSEQ multiplex PCR, and the TCRdb table lists in-frame clones only, not all of them. The top ten clones hold roughly 1.6% of a sample with about 220,000 clones, under 60% of them seen once. Treatment given: oral pan-JAK inhibitor, 5-10 mg twice daily. The sequenced sample was CD4+ T cells sorted from blood, obtained at week 4, from a patient treated with tofacitinib. Every receptor here comes from a human donor with alopecia areata.

The J gene is TRBJ1-5, the V gene TRBV19; 8 nucleotides agree with TRBD1. The germline gives CDR1 LNHDA, CDR2 SQIVND (reference sequence). This CDR3 has 15 amino acids. The V gene end was trimmed by 9 bases and the J gene end by 3 bases; junction bases not matched to a gene: 10. CDR3: CASCDRGAFNQPQHF. The CDR3 nucleotides read TGTGCCAGCTGCGACAGGGGTGCGTTCAATCAGCCCCAGCATTTT.

This clone has only a few counts. The chain carries TRBV19 and TRBJ1-6; unclear D gene. Germline CDR1 reads LNHDA; CDR2 reads SQIVND (reference sequence). The CDR3 is 12 amino acids. The V end was cut by 6 bases, the J end by 7 bases, with 7 bases between. The CDR3 DNA sequence: TGTGCCAGTAGGGACGCCAATTCACCCCTCCACTTT. Encoded protein: CASRDANSPLHF.

The CDR3 sequence is CASSLGVGTSEAFF. CDR3 in DNA: TGTGCCAGCAGTTTAGGGGTGGGTACCTCTGAAGCTTTCTTT. The chain joins TRBV6-6 to TRBJ1-1, with D maybe TRBD1 (5 bases). V lost 4 bases to trimming and J lost 6 bases, with 15 bases between them. This CDR3 is built from 14 residues. Germline V gives CDR1 MNHNY, CDR2 SVGAGI (reference sequence).

This chain joins TRBV5-1 and TRBJ2-7; TRBD2 is a possible D gene (7 bases). Germline V gene data show CDR1 as SGHRS and CDR2 as YFSETQ. Trimming took 0 bases from V and 3 from J, leaving 10 bases between them. CDR3 length equals 14 residues. The CDR3: CASSLAGGLYEQYF. DNA for the CDR3: TGCGCCAGCAGCTTGGCGGGGGGCCTCTACGAGCAGTACTTC.

In its sample, this clone was seen once. The V call is TRBV30, the J call TRBJ2-7; perhaps TRBD1 as D (6 bases). From germline, CDR1 is GTSNPN and CDR2 SVGIG (reference sequence). This CDR3 comprises 13 residues. V was cut by 5 bases and J by 1 base, with 12 bases left in between. CDR3 amino acids: CAWATGISYEQYF. In DNA, the CDR3 is TGTGCCTGGGCCACAGGGATTTCCTACGAGCAGTACTTC.

The chain couples TRBV30 to TRBJ1-2; D may be TRBD1 (6 bases). Germline CDR1 and CDR2: GTSNPN and SVGIG (reference sequence). The CDR3 spans 13 residues. V was clipped by 8 bases and J by 4 bases, with 17 bases between them. In nucleotides, the CDR3 is TGTGCCGGAACCAAGGACAGCTCCTATGGCTACACCTTC. Protein: CAGTKDSSYGYTF.

The J gene is TRBJ2-6, the V gene TRBV5-1; no firm D call. The germline V gene encodes CDR1 SGHRS and CDR2 YFSETQ. The CDR3 runs 17 residues. V was clipped by 0 bases and J by 1 base, with 11 bases between them. The CDR3 is CASSLEGSMSGANVLTF. CDR3 DNA sequence: TGCGCCAGCAGCTTGGAGGGCAGCATGTCTGGGGCCAACGTCCTGACTTTC. Drawing the rest from reference TRBV5-1 and TRBJ2-6, the complete variable domain is KAGVTQTPRYLIKTRGQQVTLSCSPISGHRSVSWYQQTPGQGLQFLFEYFSETQRNKGNFPGRFSGRQFSNSRSEMNVSTLELGDSALYLCASSLEGSMSGANVLTFGAGSRLTVL.

This rearrangement joins TRBV7-2 to TRBJ2-3; no firm D call. The germline V gene has CDR1 SGHTA and CDR2 FQGNSA. This CDR3 region has 15 residues. The ends were cut back, 4 bases at V and 0 bases at J, with 11 bases in the middle. Here the CDR3 reads CASSYSSLSTDTQYF. The DNA of the CDR3 is TGTGCCAGCAGCTACTCGAGCCTTAGCACAGATACGCAGTATTTT.

The chain couples TRBV30 to TRBJ2-7; D gene uncertain. The CDR3 contains 13 residues. Germline V gene sequence: CDR1 GTSNPN, CDR2 SVGIG (reference sequence). Trimming stripped 0 bases from V and 6 bases from J, with 12 bases between. Here the CDR3 reads CAWSVKRDSEQYF. CDR3 sequence (DNA): TGTGCCTGGAGTGTAAAAAGGGATTCCGAGCAGTACTTC.

The V gene is TRBV2, the J gene TRBJ2-3; tentative D call: TRBD2 (5 bases). V lost 9 bases to trimming and J lost 2 bases, with 15 bases between them. The CDR3 contains 14 residues. Germline V gene lookup returns CDR1 SNHLY and CDR2 FYNNEI. This CDR3 is CASREGPHTDTQYF. As DNA, the CDR3 is TGTGCCAGTCGGGAAGGACCGCACACAGATACGCAGTATTTT. The entire variable domain, with the rest obtained from reference TRBV2 and TRBJ2-3, is as follows: EPEVTQTPSHQVTQMGQEVILRCVPISNHLYFYWYRQILGQKVEFLVSFYNNEISEKSEIFDDQFSVERPDGSNFTLKIRSTKLEDSAMYFCASREGPHTDTQYFGPGTRLTVL.

The V and J genes are TRBV29-1 and TRBJ2-2; tentative D call: TRBD2 (5 bases). V lost 0 bases and J 6 bases, leaving 8 bases between the germline ends. This CDR3 has 13 residues. CDR1 SQVTM and CDR2 ANQGSEA come from the germline V gene. CDR3: CSVEDTGSGELFF. The CDR3 bases are TGCAGCGTTGAAGACACGGGATCCGGGGAGCTGTTTTTT.

This clone was found a few times. The rearrangement joins TRBV28 to TRBJ1-1; D is unresolved. Trimming left V 8 bases short and J 4 bases short, with 14 bases between. CDR3 size: 13 residues. Germline values: CDR1 MDHEN, CDR2 SYDVKM. CDR3 in amino acids: CASCWNVGTEAFF. In DNA, the CDR3 is TGTGCCAGCTGTTGGAACGTTGGCACTGAAGCTTTCTTT.

This clone was observed a few times. The J gene is TRBJ2-2, the V gene TRBV7-2, with unresolved D. Per the germline V gene, CDR1 is SGHTA and CDR2 is FQGNSA. The CDR3 has 15 amino acids. V was pared by 1 base and J by 2 bases, with 8 bases between. The CDR3 loop is CASSLGGFNTGELFF. In DNA form, the CDR3 reads TGTGCCAGCAGCTTAGGGGGTTTTAACACCGGGGAGCTGTTTTTT.

This chain uses TRBV29-1 with TRBJ1-1; D call uncertain. Germline assignment: CDR1 SQVTM and CDR2 ANQGSEA. Trimming removed 3 bases from V and 7 bases from J, with 15 bases in between. There are 13 residues in the CDR3. Written as DNA, the CDR3 is TGCAGCGTTGATGACGCTCGGGGATTTGAAGCTTTCTTT. It yields the protein CSVDDARGFEAFF.

At least ten counts were recorded for this clone. The CDR3 region is CASGTGVSNTGELFF. The CDR3 DNA reads as TGTGCCAGCGGGACAGGGGTCTCGAACACCGGGGAGCTGTTTTTT. V usage is TRBV7-9 and J usage is TRBJ2-2; 10 positions match TRBD1. V dropped 8 bases and J dropped 0; count of bases not matched to a gene: 3. CDR1 is SEHNR and CDR2 is FQNEAQ in the germline V gene (reference sequence). The CDR3 runs 15 residues.

This clone was seen a few times. The chain uses TRBV27 and TRBJ2-2; a possible D gene is TRBD2 (5 bases). Germline lookup yields CDR1 MNHEY and CDR2 SMNVEV (reference sequence). CDR3 length equals 14 residues. The V and J ends lost 5 bases and 3 bases respectively, with 10 bases between them. The CDR3 here is CASSADSYTGELFF. CDR3 sequence (DNA): TGTGCCAGCAGTGCGGACTCATACACCGGGGAGCTGTTTTTT.

This clone was picked up a small number of times. The chain has TRBV29-1 and TRBJ2-1; a weak D match, TRBD2 (5 bases). This CDR3 comprises 13 residues. Germline V gene sequence: CDR1 SQVTM, CDR2 ANQGSEA. V lost 8 bases to trimming and J lost 0 bases, with 11 bases between them. The DNA for the CDR3 is TGCAGCTGGTATGGGAGCTCCTACAATGAGCAGTTCTTC. It yields the protein CSWYGSSYNEQFF.

The chain links TRBV7-3 to TRBJ2-7, with D tentatively TRBD2 (5 bases). The V end was cut by 6 bases, the J end by 7 bases, with 13 bases between. CDR1 is SGHTA and CDR2 is FQGTGA in the germline V gene. The CDR3 spans 12 residues. CDR3 sequence: CASRSGPLEQYF. The CDR3, as DNA: TGTGCCAGCAGGAGCGGTCCATTAGAGCAGTACTTC.